This T cell receptor beta chain came from a study of blood T cell repertoires in COVID-19. Study-level information: Sources were T cells, B-cell-depleted T cells, or PBMCs; the material itself was cDNA or gDNA.

This CDR3 spans 14 amino acids. Trimming shortened V by 6 bases and J by 6 bases, and 13 bases separated the two germline ends. Germline CDR1 and CDR2: SGHRS and YFSETQ. In the original processing: How many nucleated cells were present was estimated from reference gene primer amplification. Method: immunoSEQ multiplex PCR; TCRdb's copy keeps in-frame clones and lacks some. That table gives V, J and clone size, and the DNA gave D and trimming. Among about 120,000 clones listed, roughly 88% were seen once. The sample comprised peripheral blood. This TCR came from a man aged 50 to 60 with acute or convalescent COVID-19. This sequence joins TRBV5-1 and TRBJ1-6; D is ambiguous. The CDR3 bases are TGCGCCAGCACCGGGGTGTTTGGTAATTCACCCCTCCACTTT. This codes for CASTGVFGNSPLHF.